The TCR beta chain described here comes from a study of T cells in Graves' hyperthyroidism and ophthalmopathy. Study-level background: Peripheral blood draws took place at initial diagnosis, ahead of any treatment.

This clonotype occurred many times. From RNA transcripts, TCR beta CDR3 regions were amplified. HTBI primers were used for first-round RT-PCR of the TCR CDR3. Using its own MiXCR run on the multiplex PCR reads, TCRdb lists one record per CDR3 protein. The table shows 600,000 to 700,000 distinct CDR3 sequences, with about 15% occurring only once. This receptor was obtained from a woman aged 40 to 50 with Graves' ophthalmopathy. The material sequenced was blood.

CDR3 nucleotide sequence: TGTGCCAGCAGCCCAGACGGGGGAGGAACCTACGAGCAGTACTTC. Its protein is CASSPDGGGTYEQYF. The rearrangement joins TRBV7-2 to TRBJ2-7; a weak D match, TRBD2 (6 bases). This CDR3 spans 15 amino acids. The V gene's germline CDR1 is SGHTA and CDR2 FQGNSA. V was shortened by 5 bases and J by 2 bases, with 16 bases between the two germline ends.